This T cell receptor beta chain appears in the sequencing data of a study of T cell repertoires in cytomegalovirus infection. Study at large: Indications came from public TCR beta signatures; they pointed to CMV infection and to a matching HLA type.

Whole-study findings and limits: Pooled public TCR beta family frequency picked out CMV carriers with the relevant HLA.

This clonotype occurred a few times. Its antigen is not identified. A much larger clone differs by one base, so this may be a read error. TCRdb itself ran the reads through MiXCR, one entry per CDR3 protein. The repertoire has around 490,000 distinct CDR3 sequences, approximately 26% of them found once; the top ten carry around 14%. CDR3 length: 12 amino acids. V gave up 2 bases and J gave up 5 bases, with 7 bases separating them. From germline, CDR1 is SGHDT and CDR2 YYEEEE. Sequenced sample: PBMCs. The rearrangement links TRBV5-6 to TRBJ2-5, with D unclear. The sequence was collected from a human donor in good health (CMV status not recorded). Some clones in this sample may be carry-over from other donors' samples. DNA for the CDR3: TGTGCCAGCAGCTTTAGGTGGGAGACCCAGTACTTC. Translating gives CASSFRWETQYF.